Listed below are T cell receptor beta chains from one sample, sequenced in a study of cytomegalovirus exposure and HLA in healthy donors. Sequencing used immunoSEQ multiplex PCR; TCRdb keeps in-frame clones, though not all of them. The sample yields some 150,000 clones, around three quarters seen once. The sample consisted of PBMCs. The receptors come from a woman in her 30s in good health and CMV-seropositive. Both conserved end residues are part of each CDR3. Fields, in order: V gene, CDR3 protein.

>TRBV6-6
CASSYSRGRGYGYTF
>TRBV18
CASSPVQGNTGELFF
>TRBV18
CASSPSTGTMGYTF
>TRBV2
CASKPEFMNTEAFF
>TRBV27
CASSRQGYEQYF
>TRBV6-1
CASSQNRGLGYGYTF
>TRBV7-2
CASSWDIRYGYTF
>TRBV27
CASSRWGLAGEETQYF
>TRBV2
CASTQDPRGSYEQYF
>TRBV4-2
CASSQVSGNSYNEQFF
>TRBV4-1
CASSQLPRGGDEQFF
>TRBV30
CAWSPLGLPGQDGYTF
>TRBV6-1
CASSSGAINQPQHF
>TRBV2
CASRDRAADTEAFF
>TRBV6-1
CASKHAGGSYDEQYF
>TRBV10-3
CAISDRQGEAFF
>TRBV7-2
CASSFVQGAQVF
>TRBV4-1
CASSLDSFYGYTF
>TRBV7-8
CASSLEGLQGRRYGYTF
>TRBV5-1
CASRAGTNTGELFF
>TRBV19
CASSIAHSYNEQFF
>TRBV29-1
CSVRGGGSLEQYF
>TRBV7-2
CASSLDQYYGYTF
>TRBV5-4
CASSLAAENYGYTF
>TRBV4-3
CASSQDLGPGQDYGYTF
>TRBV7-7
CASSPTSGPYNEQFF
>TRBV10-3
CAISGSAGGDTGELFF
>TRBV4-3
CASSQGRLAGGPNEQYF
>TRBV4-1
CASSQDPTYNEQFF
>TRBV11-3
CATWTGHNQPQHF
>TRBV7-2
CASSSPQRAAYEQYF
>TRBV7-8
CASLLGHSGANVLTF
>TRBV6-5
CASSYSVGSGAIDYTF
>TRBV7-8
CASTPRRAARDTEAFF
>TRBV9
CASSPHLPLVSDTQYF
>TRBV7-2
CASSLPGTGATF
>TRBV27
CASSIQETQYF
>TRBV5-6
CASSSPVWAPGNTIYF
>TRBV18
CASSPVGGTEAFF
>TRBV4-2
CASSQARSAREQFF
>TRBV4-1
CASSQVFSTPGTQYF
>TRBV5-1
CASSFTSRTLGTGGFYEQYF
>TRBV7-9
CSSSFLISGGNSPLHF
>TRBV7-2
CASSRGGTLNPGANVLTF
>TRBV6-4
CASGQEQGGELFF
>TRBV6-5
CASSSSQGAYNEQFF
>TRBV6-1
CASSEGQGLGYTF
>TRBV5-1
CASSLADNTYGYTF
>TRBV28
CASSLGVRAEETQYF
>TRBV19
CASSISRQPQHF
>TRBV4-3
CASSEQIEGYEQYF
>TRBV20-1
CSAFRLNEQFF
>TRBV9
CASSPQGASNYGYTF
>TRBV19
CASSTSRLGEAFF